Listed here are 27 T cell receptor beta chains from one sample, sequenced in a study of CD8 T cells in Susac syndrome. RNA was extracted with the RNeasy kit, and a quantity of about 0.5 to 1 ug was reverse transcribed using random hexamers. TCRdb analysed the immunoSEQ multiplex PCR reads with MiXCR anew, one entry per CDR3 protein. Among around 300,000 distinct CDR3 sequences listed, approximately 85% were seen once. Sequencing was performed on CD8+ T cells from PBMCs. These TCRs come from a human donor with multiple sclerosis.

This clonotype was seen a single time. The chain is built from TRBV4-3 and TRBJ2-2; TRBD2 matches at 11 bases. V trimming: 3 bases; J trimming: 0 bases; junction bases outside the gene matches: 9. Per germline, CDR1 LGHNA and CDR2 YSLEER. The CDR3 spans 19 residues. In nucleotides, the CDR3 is TGCGCCAGCAGCCAGGCGGGACTAGCGGCTCTCGCGAACACCGGGGAGCTGTTTTTT. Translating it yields CASSQAGLAALANTGELFF.

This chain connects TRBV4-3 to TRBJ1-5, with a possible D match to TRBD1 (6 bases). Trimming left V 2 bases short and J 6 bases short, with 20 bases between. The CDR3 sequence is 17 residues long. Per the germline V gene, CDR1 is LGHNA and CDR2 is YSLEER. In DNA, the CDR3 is TGCGCCAGCAGCCAAAACTACTTAGGGGGTTTAAGTCAGCCCCAGCATTTT. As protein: CASSQNYLGGLSQPQHF.

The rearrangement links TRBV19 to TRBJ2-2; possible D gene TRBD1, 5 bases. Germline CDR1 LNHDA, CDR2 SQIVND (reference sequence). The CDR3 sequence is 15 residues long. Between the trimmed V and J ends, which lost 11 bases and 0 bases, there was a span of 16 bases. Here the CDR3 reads CACCVGRPNTGELFF. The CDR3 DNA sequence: TGTGCCTGCTGCGTGGGGCGTCCGAACACCGGGGAGCTGTTTTTT.

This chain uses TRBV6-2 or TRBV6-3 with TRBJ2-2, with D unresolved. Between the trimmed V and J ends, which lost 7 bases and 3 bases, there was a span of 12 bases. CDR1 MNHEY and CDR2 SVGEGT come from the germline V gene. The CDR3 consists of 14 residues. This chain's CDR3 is CASNKDKDTGELFF. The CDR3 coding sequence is TGTGCCAGCAACAAAGATAAAGACACCGGGGAGCTGTTTTTT.

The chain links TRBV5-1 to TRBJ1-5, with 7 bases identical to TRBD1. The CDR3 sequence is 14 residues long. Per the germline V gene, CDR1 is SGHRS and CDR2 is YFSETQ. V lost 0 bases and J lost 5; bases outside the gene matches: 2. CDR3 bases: TGCGCCAGCAGCTTGGTAGGGGGCTATCAGCCCCAGCATTTT. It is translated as CASSLVGGYQPQHF.

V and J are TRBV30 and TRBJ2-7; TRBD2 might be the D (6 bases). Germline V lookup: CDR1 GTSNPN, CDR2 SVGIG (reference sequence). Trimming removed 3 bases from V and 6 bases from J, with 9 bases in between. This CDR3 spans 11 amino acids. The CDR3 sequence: CAWSWGVEQYF. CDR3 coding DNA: TGTGCCTGGAGCTGGGGGGTCGAGCAGTACTTC.

CDR3 DNA: TGTGCCAGCAGTGGAAGCCCGCTGGGGACTCTTCGGGAGACCCAGTACTTC. Translating it yields CASSGSPLGTLRETQYF. The chain joins TRBV25-1 to TRBJ2-5, with D possibly matching TRBD2 (6 bases). Trimming left V 4 bases short and J 5 bases short, with 23 bases between. This CDR3 is 17 amino acids long. Germline lookup yields CDR1 MGHDK and CDR2 SYGVNS. The entire variable domain, with the rest obtained from reference TRBV25-1 and TRBJ2-5, is as follows: EADIYQTPRYLVIGTGKKITLECSQTMGHDKMYWYQQDPGMELHLIHYSYGVNSTEKGDLSSESTVSRIRTEHFPLTLESARPSHTSQYLCASSGSPLGTLRETQYFGPGTRLLVL.

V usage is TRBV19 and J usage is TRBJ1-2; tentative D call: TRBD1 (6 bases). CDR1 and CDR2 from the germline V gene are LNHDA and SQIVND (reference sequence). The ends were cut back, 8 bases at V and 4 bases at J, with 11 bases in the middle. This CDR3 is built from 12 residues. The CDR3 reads CASQQGVYGYTF. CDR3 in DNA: TGTGCCAGTCAACAGGGCGTCTATGGCTACACCTTC. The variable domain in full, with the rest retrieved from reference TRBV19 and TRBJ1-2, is DGGITQSPKYLFRKEGQNVTLSCEQNLNHDAMYWYRQDPGQGLRLIYYSQIVNDFQKGDIAEGYSVSREKKESFPLTVTSAQKNPTAFYLCASQQGVYGYTFGSGTRLTVV.

CDR3 DNA: TGTGCCAGCAGCCGATGGACCGATTCGGGACCCTACCCCTATGGCTACACCTTC. Amino acids: CASSRWTDSGPYPYGYTF. The V call is TRBV7-9, the J call TRBJ1-2; the D gene is possibly TRBD1 (5 bases). Germline lookup yields CDR1 SEHNR and CDR2 FQNEAQ (reference sequence). The CDR3 contains 18 residues. Trimming left V 5 bases short and J 4 bases short, with 26 bases between. Supplemented by reference TRBV7-9 and TRBJ1-2, the full variable domain reads DTGVSQNPRHKITKRGQNVTFRCDPISEHNRLYWYRQTLGQGPEFLTYFQNEAQLEKSRLLSDRFSAERPKGSFSTLEIQRTEQGDSAMYLCASSRWTDSGPYPYGYTFGSGTRLTVV.

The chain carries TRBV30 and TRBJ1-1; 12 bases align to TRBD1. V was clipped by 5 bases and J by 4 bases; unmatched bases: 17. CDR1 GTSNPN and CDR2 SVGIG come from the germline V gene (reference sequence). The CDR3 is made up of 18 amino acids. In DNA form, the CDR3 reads TGTGCCTGGGATGGGACAGGGGGCACGACGGTGGTCAGCACTGAAGCTTTCTTT. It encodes CAWDGTGGTTVVSTEAFF.

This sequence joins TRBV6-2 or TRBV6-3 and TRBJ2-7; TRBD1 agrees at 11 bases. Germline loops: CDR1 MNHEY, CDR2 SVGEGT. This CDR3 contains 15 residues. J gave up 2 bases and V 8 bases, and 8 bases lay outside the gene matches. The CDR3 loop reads CASLRPGQGAYEQYF. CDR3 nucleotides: TGTGCCAGCCTCCGTCCGGGACAGGGGGCCTACGAGCAGTACTTC.

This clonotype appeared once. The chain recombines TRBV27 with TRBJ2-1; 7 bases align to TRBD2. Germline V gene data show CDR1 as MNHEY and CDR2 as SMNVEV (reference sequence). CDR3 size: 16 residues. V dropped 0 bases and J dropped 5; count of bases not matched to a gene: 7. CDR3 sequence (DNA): TGTGCCAGCAGTTTATCGTGGGAGGGCGCCCACAATGAGCAGTTCTTC. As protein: CASSLSWEGAHNEQFF.

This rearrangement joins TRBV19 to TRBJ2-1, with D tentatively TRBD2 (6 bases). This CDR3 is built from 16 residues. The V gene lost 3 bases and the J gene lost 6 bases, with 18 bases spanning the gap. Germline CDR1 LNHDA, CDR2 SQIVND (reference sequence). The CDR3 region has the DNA TGTGCCAGTAGTATCCCGGGGGACGTCGGAACCAATGAGCAGTTCTTC. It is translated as CASSIPGDVGTNEQFF.

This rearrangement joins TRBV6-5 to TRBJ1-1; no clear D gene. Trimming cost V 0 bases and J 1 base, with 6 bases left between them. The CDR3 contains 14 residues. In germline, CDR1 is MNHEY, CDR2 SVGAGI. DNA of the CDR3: TGTGCCAGCAGTTACTCTAGGAGGAACACTGAAGCTTTCTTT. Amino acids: CASSYSRRNTEAFF.

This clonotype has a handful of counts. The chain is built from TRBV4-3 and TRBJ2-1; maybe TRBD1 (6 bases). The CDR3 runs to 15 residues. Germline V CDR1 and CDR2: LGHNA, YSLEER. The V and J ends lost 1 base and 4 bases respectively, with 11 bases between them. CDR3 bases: TGCGCCAGCAGCCAAGGGGACACCTATTACAATGAGCAGTTCTTC. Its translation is CASSQGDTYYNEQFF.

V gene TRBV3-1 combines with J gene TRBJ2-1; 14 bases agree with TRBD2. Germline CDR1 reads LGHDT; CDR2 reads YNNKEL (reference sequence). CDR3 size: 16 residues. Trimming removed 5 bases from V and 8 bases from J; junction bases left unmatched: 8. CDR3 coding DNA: TGTGCCAGCAGCGCGACTAGCGGGAGGGTACGGGATGAGCAGTTCTTC. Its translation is CASSATSGRVRDEQFF.

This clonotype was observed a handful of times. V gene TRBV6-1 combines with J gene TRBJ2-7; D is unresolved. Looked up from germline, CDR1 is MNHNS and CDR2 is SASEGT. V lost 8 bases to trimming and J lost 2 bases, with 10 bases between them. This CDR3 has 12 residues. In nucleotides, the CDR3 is TGTGCCAGCGCTTTAGATCCCTACGAGCAGTACTTC. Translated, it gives CASALDPYEQYF.

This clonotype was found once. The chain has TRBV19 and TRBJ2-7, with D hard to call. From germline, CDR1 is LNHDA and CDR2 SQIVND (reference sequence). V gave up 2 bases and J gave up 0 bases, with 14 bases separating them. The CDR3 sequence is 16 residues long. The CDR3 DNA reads TGTGCCAGTAGTATAAGTTCGACACGAACCTCCTACGAGCAGTACTTC. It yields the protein CASSISSTRTSYEQYF.

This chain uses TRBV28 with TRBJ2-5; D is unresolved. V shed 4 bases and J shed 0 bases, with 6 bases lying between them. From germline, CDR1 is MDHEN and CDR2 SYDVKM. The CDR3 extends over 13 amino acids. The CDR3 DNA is TGTGCCAGCAGTTCACCGTACCAAGAGACCCAGTACTTC. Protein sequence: CASSSPYQETQYF.

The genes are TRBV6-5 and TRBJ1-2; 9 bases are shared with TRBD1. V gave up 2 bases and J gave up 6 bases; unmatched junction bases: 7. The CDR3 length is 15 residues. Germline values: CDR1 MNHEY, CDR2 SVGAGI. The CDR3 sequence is CASSYNPTGGNGYTF. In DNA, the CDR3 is TGTGCCAGCAGTTACAACCCCACAGGGGGCAATGGCTACACCTTC.

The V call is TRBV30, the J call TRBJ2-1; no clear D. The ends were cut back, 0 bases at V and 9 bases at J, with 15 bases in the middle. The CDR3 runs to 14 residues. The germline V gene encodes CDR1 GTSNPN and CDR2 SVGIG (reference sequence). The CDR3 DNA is TGTGCCTGGAGTGTCCTCGGCCCGATCAGTGAGCAGTTCTTC. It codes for CAWSVLGPISEQFF.

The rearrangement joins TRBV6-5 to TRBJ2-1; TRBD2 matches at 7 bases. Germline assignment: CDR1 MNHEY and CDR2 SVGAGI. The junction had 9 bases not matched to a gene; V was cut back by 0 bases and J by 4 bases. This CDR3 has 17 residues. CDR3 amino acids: CASSYSSVGGIYNEQFF. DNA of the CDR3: TGTGCCAGCAGTTACTCGTCCGTGGGGGGGATATACAATGAGCAGTTCTTC.

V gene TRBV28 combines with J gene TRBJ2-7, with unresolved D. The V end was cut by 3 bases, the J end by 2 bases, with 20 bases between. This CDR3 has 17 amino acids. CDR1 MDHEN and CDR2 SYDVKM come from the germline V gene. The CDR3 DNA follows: TGTGCCAGCAGTTTGCTCGGACGGACGGGCGAGACCTACGAGCAGTACTTC. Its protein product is CASSLLGRTGETYEQYF.

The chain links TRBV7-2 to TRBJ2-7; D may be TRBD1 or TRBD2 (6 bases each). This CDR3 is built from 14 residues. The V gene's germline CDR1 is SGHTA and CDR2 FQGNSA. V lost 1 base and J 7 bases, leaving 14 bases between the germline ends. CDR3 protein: CASSLEGGSWEQYF. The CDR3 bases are TGTGCCAGCAGCTTAGAGGGGGGCTCGTGGGAGCAGTACTTC.

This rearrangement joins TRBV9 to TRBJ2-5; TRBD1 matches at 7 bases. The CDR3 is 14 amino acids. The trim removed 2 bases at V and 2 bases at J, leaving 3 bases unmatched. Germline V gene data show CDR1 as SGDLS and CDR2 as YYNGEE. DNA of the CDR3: TGTGCCAGCAGCGTCCGGACAGGACAAGAGACCCAGTACTTC. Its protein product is CASSVRTGQETQYF.

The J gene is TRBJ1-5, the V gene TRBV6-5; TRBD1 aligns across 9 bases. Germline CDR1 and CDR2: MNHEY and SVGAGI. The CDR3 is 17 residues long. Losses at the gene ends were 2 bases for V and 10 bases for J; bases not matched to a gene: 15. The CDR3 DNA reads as TGTGCCAGCAGTTACGTAAACCCGGGACAGGGTAGAAGTCCCCAGCATTTT. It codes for CASSYVNPGQGRSPQHF.

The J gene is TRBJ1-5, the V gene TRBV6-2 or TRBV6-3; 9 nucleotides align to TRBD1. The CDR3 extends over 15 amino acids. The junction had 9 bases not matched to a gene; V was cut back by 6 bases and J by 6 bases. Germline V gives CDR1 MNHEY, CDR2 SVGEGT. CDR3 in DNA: TGTGCCAGCAGCCCGGGACAGGGCCCATCTCAGCCCCAGCATTTT. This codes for CASSPGQGPSQPQHF.